This TCR beta chain was documented in a study of response to subunit inactivated influenza vaccine. CDR3 length equals 15 residues. Deletions cut 0 bases from V and 0 bases from J, with 6 bases between. Germline V gene sequence: CDR1 LGHNA, CDR2 YNFKEQ. TCRdb re-derived calls from the RT-PCR reads in MiXCR, one entry per CDR3 protein. The sample lists almost 600,000 distinct CDR3 sequences, roughly 15% occurring once. This clonotype turned up a few times. The receptor was derived from a man aged 45-65 years who received an inactivated influenza vaccine. The sample in question was PBMCs from blood, obtained 11 to 12 days after vaccination. The rearrangement uses TRBV4-2 and TRBJ2-1; D call uncertain. CDR3 sequence (DNA): TGTGCCAGCAGCCAAGAACTGAACTCCTACAATGAGCAGTTCTTC. Its translation: CASSQELNSYNEQFF.